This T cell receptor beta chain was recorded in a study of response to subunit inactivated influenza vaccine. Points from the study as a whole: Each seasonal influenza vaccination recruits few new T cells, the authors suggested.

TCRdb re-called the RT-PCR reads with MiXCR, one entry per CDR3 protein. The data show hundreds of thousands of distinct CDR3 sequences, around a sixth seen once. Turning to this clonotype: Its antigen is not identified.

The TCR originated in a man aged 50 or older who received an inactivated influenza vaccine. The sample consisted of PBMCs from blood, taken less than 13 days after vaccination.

In nucleotides, the CDR3 is TGTGCCAGCAGCCCAGAACACCCGTACCAAGAGACCCAGTACTTC. Its protein is CASSPEHPYQETQYF. The V gene is TRBV27, the J gene TRBJ2-5; D gene unclear. The CDR3 covers 15 residues. Trimming took off 6 bases at V and 0 bases at J, with 14 bases between the two ends. CDR1 MNHEY and CDR2 SMNVEV come from the germline V gene (reference sequence).